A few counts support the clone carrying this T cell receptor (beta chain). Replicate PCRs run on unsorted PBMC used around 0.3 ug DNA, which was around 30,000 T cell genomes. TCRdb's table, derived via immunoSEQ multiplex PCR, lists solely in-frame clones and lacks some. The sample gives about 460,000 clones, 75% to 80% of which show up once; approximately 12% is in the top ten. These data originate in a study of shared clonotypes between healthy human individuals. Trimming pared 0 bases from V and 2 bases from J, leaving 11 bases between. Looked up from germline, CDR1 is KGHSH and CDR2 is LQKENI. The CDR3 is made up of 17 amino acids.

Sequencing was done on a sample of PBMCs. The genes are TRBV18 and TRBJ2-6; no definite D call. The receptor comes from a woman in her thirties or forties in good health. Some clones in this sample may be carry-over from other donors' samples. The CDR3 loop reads CASSPPGGVAGANVLTF. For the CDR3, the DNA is TGTGCCAGCTCACCACCGGGTGGGGTGGCTGGGGCCAACGTCCTGACTTTC.